Below, 13 T cell receptor beta chains from the same sample are listed, as sequenced in a study of vaccination and CD4 T cells after COVID-19. The Oncomine TCR Beta short-read assay sequenced DNA from cultured CD4+ T cells. In TCRdb, the PCR reads were re-called with MiXCR into one record per CDR3 protein. The top ten hold around 8.2% of the sample, which has roughly 24,000 distinct CDR3 sequences, around 37% seen once. Time point indicated: late sampling 161 to 241 days after vaccination in a few convalescent patients. As to treatment: roughly 11-day PBMC culture with coronavirus spike peptide pools or control peptides (ViraFEST assay). These receptors are not linked to any known antigen. This specimen was CD4+ T cells from blood, cultured in vitro, taken about 7 months after SARS-CoV-2 vaccination. The source is a human donor who had recovered from COVID-19.

V and J are TRBV20-1 and TRBJ2-3; no reliable D call. Trimming shortened V by 2 bases and J by 3 bases, and 12 bases separated the two germline ends. The CDR3 is 14 amino acids. Germline CDR1 reads DFQATT; CDR2 reads SNEGSKA (reference sequence). CDR3 sequence (DNA): TGCAGTGCTAGACCCACTTTGTGGACAGATACGCAGTATTTT. Encoded protein: CSARPTLWTDTQYF.

The chain combines TRBV19 with TRBJ2-3; the D gene is possibly TRBD2 (5 bases). The CDR3 loop spans 13 amino acids. V lost 5 bases to trimming and J lost 2 bases, with 8 bases between them. The germline V gene has CDR1 LNHDA and CDR2 SQIVND (reference sequence). The CDR3 coding sequence is TGTGCCAGTAGTGCGGACTTCACAGATACGCAGTATTTT. Translating it yields CASSADFTDTQYF.

This clonotype occurred a few times. The V call is TRBV4-1, the J call TRBJ1-2; unclear D gene. Germline CDR1 MGHRA, CDR2 YSYEKL. The germline V and J ends were trimmed by 1 base and 2 bases, with 8 bases remaining between them. The CDR3 length is 14 residues. The CDR3: CASSQGAVNYGYTF. The CDR3 DNA reads TGCGCCAGCAGCCAAGGGGCGGTGAACTATGGCTACACCTTC.

Only a few counts were recorded for this clonotype. This chain connects TRBV15 to TRBJ1-6, with a possible D match to TRBD1 (6 bases). The CDR3 has 15 amino acids. CDR1 LNHNV and CDR2 YYDKDF come from the germline V gene (reference sequence). V gave up 0 bases and J gave up 10 bases, with 13 bases separating them. The CDR3 protein is CATSRDPGGRSPLHF. The CDR3 region has the DNA TGTGCCACCAGCAGAGATCCTGGGGGCCGCTCACCCCTCCACTTT.

This clonotype is labeled as medium-sized. V is TRBV20-1 and J is TRBJ2-1; TRBD1 agrees at 8 bases. The V and J ends lost 7 bases and 6 bases, in that order; junction bases with no gene match: 8. CDR1 is DFQATT, CDR2 SNEGSKA, per germline (reference sequence). The CDR3 spans 13 residues. The CDR3: CSETGTGLNEQFF. Written as DNA, the CDR3 is TGCAGTGAGACCGGGACAGGCCTCAATGAGCAGTTCTTC.

The chain employs TRBV6-1 and TRBJ2-1; 13 positions match TRBD2. Trimming cost V 4 bases and J 8 bases; bases outside gene matches: 2. Germline loops: CDR1 MNHNS, CDR2 SASEGT. The CDR3 spans 14 residues. CDR3 nucleotides: TGTGCCAGCAGTGTACTAGCGGGAGGGTATGAGCAGTTCTTC. It yields the protein CASSVLAGGYEQFF.

The chain couples TRBV7-9 to TRBJ2-3; 7 nucleotides align to TRBD2. V shed 5 bases and J 2 bases; nucleotides not matched to a gene: 19. There are 19 residues in the CDR3. The germline CDR1 and CDR2 sequences are SEHNR and FQNEAQ (reference sequence). The CDR3 region has the DNA TGTGCCAGCAGCCCACTCGCCTTGGGGCTAGCGGATTACACAGATACGCAGTATTTT. Translating it yields CASSPLALGLADYTDTQYF.

There are a few counts of this clonotype. The CDR3, as DNA: TGTGCCAGCAGCTGGGAAGGGGGGTCGAGGAATCAGCCCCAGCATTTT. As protein: CASSWEGGSRNQPQHF. V usage is TRBV21-1 and J usage is TRBJ1-5; the table names TRBD1, a call not compared with the DNA. TRBV21-1 is annotated as a pseudogene. The CDR3 has 16 amino acids.

Sample share makes this clonotype medium-sized (0.01 to 0.1%). The chain has TRBV20-1 and TRBJ1-5; D gene unclear. The CDR3 runs 13 residues. From germline, CDR1 is DFQATT and CDR2 SNEGSKA (reference sequence). Trimming left V 5 bases short and J 3 bases short, with 11 bases between. CDR3 nucleotide sequence: TGCAGTGCTTTGCGAGTCCTCAATCAGCCCCAGCATTTT. It is translated as CSALRVLNQPQHF.

The chain couples TRBV10-3 to TRBJ2-5; weak D call: TRBD1 (5 bases). This CDR3 comprises 15 residues. The V and J ends lost 3 bases and 0 bases respectively, with 11 bases between them. Germline values: CDR1 ENHRY, CDR2 SYGVKD. CDR3 sequence (DNA): TGTGCCATCAGTGATCTAGACAGAGACCAAGAGACCCAGTACTTC. It encodes CAISDLDRDQETQYF.

The chain has TRBV27 and TRBJ2-1; 7 bases are shared with TRBD2. With 2 bases clipped from V and 14 bases from J, the junction kept 15 bases outside the gene matches. The CDR3 consists of 15 residues. Germline CDR1 and CDR2: MNHEY and SMNVEV (reference sequence). In DNA, the CDR3 is TGTGCCAGCAGTTTAGTGGGTGGGAGGGCCTTCTACGAGTTCTTC. This gives the protein CASSLVGGRAFYEFF.

J is TRBJ2-7 and V is TRBV10-3, with unresolved D. V was shortened by 7 bases and J by 7 bases, with 17 bases between the two germline ends. From germline, CDR1 is ENHRY and CDR2 SYGVKD. This CDR3 comprises 13 residues. The CDR3: CAIMDPPMGEQYF. The DNA of the CDR3 is TGTGCCATCATGGACCCTCCGATGGGTGAGCAGTACTTC.

The CDR3 reads CASSFIRGGNEQFF. CDR3 DNA sequence: TGTGCCAGCAGCTTTATCAGGGGCGGGAATGAGCAGTTCTTC. The chain carries TRBV7-8 and TRBJ2-1, with D maybe TRBD1 (6 bases). This CDR3 has 14 amino acids. CDR1 is SGHVS and CDR2 is FQNEAQ in the germline V gene. V lost 3 bases, J lost 7 bases, and 13 bases lay in between.